One and the same sample provided the 31 T cell receptor beta chains below, sequenced in a study of T-cell memory formation after mild COVID-19 (dated by TCRdb to the early 2020s). Receptor libraries were prepared by 5' RACE. The data were produced on an Illumina NovaSeq 6000. Clones were called with MiXCR by TCRdb after fastp trimmed the public reads at Q25, and only in-frame beta chains were retained. Here each entry gathers all rows of one CDR3 protein and keeps the most common genes and DNA. The sample table lists 300,000 to 400,000 distinct CDR3 sequences, roughly 13% of them with a count of one. The ten largest clones represent about 24% of the sample. The sequenced sample consisted of PBMCs or a T cell subset sorted from them (not recorded which). The receptor source for this set is a man aged 18 to 35 who had mild COVID-19 (a few samples of this study predate the infection). The sample titles of this study are shuffled in the database, so cell type and time point are left out; the donor was told from shared clones.

This chain uses TRBV6-5 with TRBJ1-1, with 11 bases that match TRBD1. Per germline, CDR1 MNHEY and CDR2 SVGAGI. V lost 7 bases, J lost 6 bases, and 10 bases stayed unmatched. This CDR3 is 15 amino acids long. The chain's CDR3 is CASTRPGQGESEAFF. CDR3 coding DNA: TGTGCCAGCACTAGACCGGGACAGGGGGAGTCTGAAGCTTTCTTT.

This clonotype was found a few times. V gene TRBV28 combines with J gene TRBJ1-5; D is unclear. Trimming took off 5 bases at V and 7 bases at J, with 24 bases between the two ends. Germline V CDR1 and CDR2: MDHEN, SYDVKM. This CDR3 has 17 residues. CDR3 protein: CASSPRRPYRVWQPQHF. The DNA of the CDR3 is TGTGCCAGCAGTCCACGACGACCATATAGGGTTTGGCAGCCCCAGCATTTT.

This chain links TRBV27 with TRBJ1-2, with D possibly TRBD1 on 6 matching bases. CDR1 is MNHEY and CDR2 is SMNVEV in the germline V gene (reference sequence). This CDR3 region has 14 residues. Trimming left V 2 bases short and J 6 bases short, with 13 bases between. CDR3 in amino acids: CASSLQGLSDGYTF. As DNA, the CDR3 is TGTGCCAGCAGTTTACAGGGGCTTTCCGATGGCTACACCTTC.

This clonotype was detected only a few times. The rearrangement joins TRBV18 to TRBJ2-1, with TRBD2 identical over 11 bases. Germline V gene sequence: CDR1 KGHSH, CDR2 LQKENI. The J segment lost 5 bases and the V segment lost 8 bases, leaving 8 bases of the junction unmatched. This CDR3 is 15 amino acids long. CDR3 sequence (DNA): TGTGCCAGCGCGTTTGGGACTAGCGGCCACAATGAGCAGTTCTTC. Its protein product is CASAFGTSGHNEQFF.

This clonotype occurred a few times. The gene calls are TRBV24-1 and TRBJ1-2; D possibly corresponds to TRBD1 (6 bases). Per the germline V gene, CDR1 is KGHDR and CDR2 is SFDVKD. The CDR3 is made up of 12 amino acids. The V and J ends lost 10 bases and 4 bases respectively, with 12 bases between them. The CDR3 spells CATQGLLYGYTF. The CDR3 DNA follows: TGTGCCACTCAGGGGCTCCTCTATGGCTACACCTTC.

This sequence joins TRBV24-1 and TRBJ1-5; TRBD1 might be the D (6 bases). Germline V gene sequence: CDR1 KGHDR, CDR2 SFDVKD. The CDR3 contains 13 residues. Trimming stripped 3 bases from V and 6 bases from J, with 8 bases between. This chain's CDR3 is CATSDRGLQPQHF. In nucleotides, the CDR3 is TGTGCCACCAGTGATCGGGGGCTTCAGCCCCAGCATTTT.

Only a few counts were recorded for this clonotype. The chain couples TRBV2 to TRBJ2-7; TRBD1 matches at 10 bases. Germline V gene sequence: CDR1 SNHLY, CDR2 FYNNEI. After removal of 5 bases from V and 3 bases from J, the junction contained 10 bases not matched to a gene. The CDR3 length is 16 residues. The CDR3 protein is CASSIFRDRGNYEQYF. The CDR3 nucleotides are TGTGCCAGCAGTATATTCCGGGACAGGGGTAACTACGAGCAGTACTTC.

The chain has TRBV4-2 and TRBJ2-7; D is tentatively TRBD1 or TRBD2 (5 bases each). CDR3 length equals 14 residues. Trimming shortened V by 0 bases and J by 6 bases, and 12 bases separated the two germline ends. Looked up from germline, CDR1 is LGHNA and CDR2 is YNFKEQ. The CDR3 is CASSQEGDRGEQYF. The CDR3 coding sequence is TGTGCCAGCAGCCAAGAGGGGGATAGAGGCGAGCAGTACTTC.

J is TRBJ2-5 and V is TRBV5-1; D unclear. CDR3 size: 15 residues. Trimming pared 0 bases from V and 5 bases from J, leaving 14 bases between. From germline, CDR1 is SGHRS and CDR2 YFSETQ. CDR3 residues: CASSLAGLVSETQYF. The CDR3 bases are TGCGCCAGCAGCTTGGCCGGGCTAGTATCTGAGACCCAGTACTTC.

This clonotype has just a few counts. The chain links TRBV20-1 to TRBJ1-2; 7 positions agree with TRBD1. This CDR3 is built from 12 residues. Germline CDR1 DFQATT, CDR2 SNEGSKA (reference sequence). The CDR3 is CSPTGDVYGYTF. The DNA of the CDR3 is TGCAGCCCCACAGGGGATGTCTATGGCTACACCTTC.

This clonotype was detected ten times or more. The chain recombines TRBV5-5 with TRBJ2-2, with D perhaps TRBD2 (6 bases). Germline V gene sequence: CDR1 SGHKS, CDR2 YYEKEE (reference sequence). The CDR3 has 12 residues. Trimming pared 5 bases from V and 7 bases from J, leaving 9 bases between. The CDR3 loop reads CASSLGGGELFF. The DNA for the CDR3 is TGTGCCAGCAGTCTGGGGGGCGGGGAGCTGTTTTTT.

This clonotype turned up a few times. The gene calls are TRBV15 and TRBJ2-3, with D uncertain. Trimming pared 5 bases from V and 7 bases from J, leaving 16 bases between. Germline CDR1 reads LNHNV; CDR2 reads YYDKDF (reference sequence). The CDR3 totals 14 residues. The CDR3: CATSGRIDMYTQYF. The CDR3 DNA reads as TGTGCCACCAGCGGCAGGATTGACATGTATACGCAGTATTTT.

This chain uses TRBV4-2 with TRBJ1-6; TRBD1 agrees at 7 bases. The CDR3 has 16 amino acids. The junction had 6 bases not matched to a gene; V was cut back by 0 bases and J by 7 bases. Germline CDR1 LGHNA, CDR2 YNFKEQ. The CDR3 DNA reads as TGTGCCAGCAGCCAAGACCCGCAGGGGGGGAATTCACCCCTCCACTTT. Its translation is CASSQDPQGGNSPLHF.

This chain joins TRBV29-1 and TRBJ2-3, with TRBD2 matching over 12 bases. The CDR3 contains 18 residues. After removal of 3 bases from V and 3 bases from J, the junction contained 13 bases not matched to a gene. CDR1 and CDR2 (germline): SQVTM, ANQGSEA. Written as DNA, the CDR3 is TGCAGCGTTGACGCTAGCGGGGGGGGGGTAATCGGGACAGATACGCAGTATTTT. Its protein product is CSVDASGGGVIGTDTQYF.

V usage is TRBV27 and J usage is TRBJ2-3; 8 bases align to TRBD2. Germline CDR1 MNHEY, CDR2 SMNVEV (reference sequence). This CDR3 spans 16 amino acids. Unmatched junction bases numbered 10, after V lost 6 bases and J lost 2 bases. Written as DNA, the CDR3 is TGTGCCAGCAGGCCACTCGCGGGGGGCACCACAGATACGCAGTATTTT. It is translated as CASRPLAGGTTDTQYF.

The gene calls are TRBV30 and TRBJ2-3; TRBD1 matches 10 bases. The CDR3 is 16 amino acids. The V segment lost 2 bases and the J segment 2 bases; nucleotides outside the gene matches: 7. Germline CDR1 is GTSNPN and CDR2 is SVGIG (reference sequence). In nucleotides, the CDR3 is TGTGCCTGGAGTACCGTGGGACAGGGGAACACAGATACGCAGTATTTT. This encodes CAWSTVGQGNTDTQYF.

This clonotype came up a few times. This chain links TRBV10-2 with TRBJ2-3; TRBD2 agrees at 14 bases. V shed 3 bases and J 5 bases; nucleotides not matched to a gene: 4. CDR3 length: 16 residues. Looked up from germline, CDR1 is WSHSY and CDR2 is SAAADI. CDR3 nucleotide sequence: TGCGCCAGCAGTGATCAAGGACTAGCGGGGGGAGATACGCAGTATTTT. Its translation is CASSDQGLAGGDTQYF.

This clonotype has just a few counts. The rearrangement links TRBV6-5 to TRBJ2-7, with D unresolved. The germline gives CDR1 MNHEY, CDR2 SVGAGI. This CDR3 contains 14 residues. Deletions cut 0 bases from V and 2 bases from J, with 8 bases between. The CDR3, as DNA: TGTGCCAGCAGTTACTCTGGTGGAACCTACGAGCAGTACTTC. Translating gives CASSYSGGTYEQYF.

The chain is built from TRBV12-3 or TRBV12-4 and TRBJ2-7; D is unclear. This CDR3 comprises 13 residues. The germline V and J ends were trimmed by 2 bases and 1 base, with 6 bases remaining between them. The CDR3 DNA reads as TGTGCCAGCAGTTTATACGGTTCCTACGAGCAGTACTTC. Amino acid sequence: CASSLYGSYEQYF.

This clonotype was recorded a few times. The chain couples TRBV6-5 to TRBJ2-2; D possibly corresponds to TRBD1 (5 bases). From germline, CDR1 is MNHEY and CDR2 SVGAGI. CDR3 length: 15 amino acids. Trimming removed 2 bases from V and 0 bases from J, with 7 bases in between. This CDR3 is CASSYQGTNTGELFF. The CDR3 DNA reads as TGTGCCAGCAGTTACCAGGGAACGAACACCGGGGAGCTGTTTTTT.

This rearrangement joins TRBV25-1 to TRBJ2-5; D call uncertain. V shed 5 bases and J shed 0 bases, with 4 bases lying between them. From germline, CDR1 is MGHDK and CDR2 SYGVNS. This CDR3 spans 12 amino acids. The CDR3, as DNA: TGTGCCAGCAGTACTGACCAAGAGACCCAGTACTTC. Protein sequence: CASSTDQETQYF.

This clonotype has more than one count but fewer than ten. The chain carries TRBV6-5 and TRBJ1-5; a possible D gene is TRBD1 (5 bases). This CDR3 contains 14 residues. Germline values: CDR1 MNHEY, CDR2 SVGAGI. Trimming took off 7 bases at V and 1 base at J, with 11 bases between the two ends. CDR3 region: CASNQGGSNQPQHF. Here the CDR3 DNA reads TGTGCCAGCAATCAGGGCGGCAGCAATCAGCCCCAGCATTTT.

The rearrangement links TRBV5-1 to TRBJ2-5, with a tentative D call TRBD2 (5 bases). The V gene lost 2 bases and the J gene lost 5 bases, with 10 bases spanning the gap. The germline V gene has CDR1 SGHRS and CDR2 YFSETQ. The CDR3 is 13 amino acids. CDR3 loop: CASSFGVEETQYF. Here the CDR3 DNA reads TGCGCCAGCAGCTTCGGGGTAGAGGAGACCCAGTACTTC.

The V and J genes are TRBV3-2 and TRBJ1-1. TRBV3-2 is termed a pseudogene. CDR3 length: 11 amino acids. The CDR3 bases are TGTGCCAGCAGCCCAGGGGCTGAAGCTTTCTTT. Protein sequence: CASSPGAEAFF.

There are a few counts of this clonotype. V usage is TRBV20-1 and J usage is TRBJ1-2; 11 bases are shared with TRBD1. This CDR3 is built from 14 residues. The ends lost 6 bases at V and 4 bases at J; junction bases unmatched: 7. Germline loops: CDR1 DFQATT, CDR2 SNEGSKA (reference sequence). CDR3 in amino acids: CSAIGQGASYGYTF. The CDR3 DNA sequence: TGCAGTGCAATCGGACAGGGGGCTTCCTATGGCTACACCTTC.

The J gene is TRBJ2-1, the V gene TRBV5-6; possible D gene TRBD1, 7 bases. V was shortened by 4 bases and J by 3 bases, with 14 bases between the two germline ends. The CDR3 contains 15 residues. The germline V gene has CDR1 SGHDT and CDR2 YYEEEE. The DNA for the CDR3 is TGTGCCAGCAGCCCGGCGGGACAGAGCTACAATGAGCAGTTCTTC. Its translation: CASSPAGQSYNEQFF.

This sequence joins TRBV13 and TRBJ2-3; 7 bases are a match to TRBD1. The V segment lost 4 bases and the J segment 2 bases; nucleotides outside the gene matches: 9. The CDR3 contains 16 residues. Germline assignment: CDR1 PRHDT and CDR2 FYEKMQ (reference sequence). CDR3 in DNA: TGTGCCAGCAGCTCTCGATGGGACAGAAACACAGATACGCAGTATTTT. Protein: CASSSRWDRNTDTQYF. Full variable domain (outside the CDR3, taken from reference TRBV13 and TRBJ2-3): AAGVIQSPRHLIKEKRETATLKCYPIPRHDTVYWYQQGPGQDPQFLISFYEKMQSDKGSIPDRFSAQQFSDYHSELNMSSLELGDSALYFCASSSRWDRNTDTQYFGPGTRLTVL.

The genes are TRBV20-1 and TRBJ1-5; TRBD1 is a possible D gene (6 bases). Looked up from germline, CDR1 is DFQATT and CDR2 is SNEGSKA (reference sequence). This CDR3 contains 13 residues. V was cut by 5 bases and J by 1 base, with 9 bases left in between. This CDR3 is CSAPQGSNQPQHF. The CDR3 region has the DNA TGCAGTGCTCCCCAGGGGAGCAATCAGCCCCAGCATTTT.

This clonotype showed up just a few times. V is TRBV4-1 and J is TRBJ1-1; no firm D call. V was trimmed by 3 bases and J by 0 bases, leaving 8 bases between them. Germline CDR1 is MGHRA and CDR2 is YSYEKL. The CDR3 has 14 residues. This CDR3 reads CASSQESLNTEAFF. CDR3 DNA sequence: TGCGCCAGCAGCCAGGAGTCGTTGAACACTGAAGCTTTCTTT.

This chain uses TRBV25-1 with TRBJ2-2; perhaps TRBD2 as D (5 bases). CDR1 MGHDK and CDR2 SYGVNS come from the germline V gene. This CDR3 is built from 11 residues. The chain's CDR3 is CASGDTGELFF. DNA for the CDR3: TGTGCTTCCGGGGACACCGGGGAGCTGTTTTTT.

The gene calls are TRBV20-1 and TRBJ1-4, with 10 bases fitting TRBD1. The trim removed 5 bases at V and 7 bases at J, leaving 7 bases unmatched. Germline loops: CDR1 DFQATT, CDR2 SNEGSKA (reference sequence). This CDR3 has 14 residues. The CDR3: CSAFRDRGSEKLFF. The DNA for the CDR3 is TGCAGTGCTTTCCGGGACAGGGGATCTGAAAAACTGTTTTTT.